These 24 T cell receptor beta chains came from one sample sequenced in a study of T cell responses to AZD1222 COVID-19 vaccine (TCRdb year 2021). Explained via the paper, the time point label denotes: baseline before first vaccination. Libraries were prepared through the immunoSEQ multiplex PCR assay. TCRdb stores this immuneACCESS table with in-frame sequences only. Part of the clones is absent; in the studies checked, under half of the shortfall reflects unresolved V genes, and no reason is known for the rest. This sample has 100,000 to 150,000 clones in its table, and approximately 90% of those were observed once. The ten most abundant clones make up roughly 1.5% of the sample. This sample comprised peripheral blood, obtained on day 0 of AZD1222 vaccination. Receptors originate from an adult in good health.

The chain links TRBV24-1 to TRBJ2-3; 11 nucleotides line up with TRBD2. Germline assignment: CDR1 KGHDR and CDR2 SFDVKD. After removal of 10 bases from V and 4 bases from J, the junction contained 3 bases not matched to a gene. There are 13 residues in the CDR3. The CDR3 sequence is CATSGGAPDTQYF. CDR3 nucleotide sequence: TGTGCCACTAGCGGGGGGGCCCCAGATACGCAGTATTTT.

The chain is built from TRBV14 and TRBJ1-3; D unclear. This CDR3 region has 15 residues. Trimming removed 0 bases from V and 2 bases from J, with 8 bases in between. Germline V gene sequence: CDR1 SGHDN, CDR2 FVKESK. CDR3 sequence: CASSQDPGTGNTIYF. In DNA form, the CDR3 reads TGTGCCAGCAGCCAAGATCCAGGTACTGGAAACACCATATATTTT.

The V gene is TRBV18, the J gene TRBJ1-2; 9 bases match TRBD1. Germline V gene sequence: CDR1 KGHSH, CDR2 LQKENI. J gave up 4 bases and V 2 bases, and 5 bases lay outside the gene matches. The CDR3 contains 15 residues. CDR3: CASSPTGGAGYGYTF. CDR3 in DNA: TGTGCCAGCTCACCAACAGGGGGCGCTGGCTATGGCTACACCTTC.

The V and J genes are TRBV3-1 (or the pseudogene TRBV3-2) and TRBJ2-7; D remains unclear. The CDR3 has 12 amino acids. CDR1 is LGHDT, CDR2 YNNKEL, per germline (reference sequence). V lost 1 base and J 2 bases, leaving 3 bases between the germline ends. CDR3 coding DNA: TGTGCCAGCAGCCAAGCGACCTACGAGCAGTACTTC. It codes for CASSQATYEQYF.

This sequence joins TRBV18 and TRBJ2-3, with 7 bases lining up with TRBD1. Germline CDR1 is KGHSH and CDR2 is LQKENI. Trimming at V came to 1 base and at J to 5 bases, leaving 3 bases not matched to a gene. The CDR3 runs to 14 residues. The chain's CDR3 is CASSPQRQGDTQYF. The CDR3 DNA follows: TGTGCCAGCTCACCACAGAGACAGGGAGATACGCAGTATTTT.

There are a few counts of this clone. V is TRBV30 and J is TRBJ2-5, with D perhaps TRBD1 (5 bases). Between the trimmed V and J ends, which lost 3 bases and 5 bases, there was a span of 13 bases. The CDR3 sequence is 13 residues long. Germline V gene lookup returns CDR1 GTSNPN and CDR2 SVGIG (reference sequence). CDR3 coding DNA: TGTGCCTGGAGGAAAGAAGGGGTGGAGACCCAGTACTTC. Translating gives CAWRKEGVETQYF.

This clone appeared a few times. The rearrangement uses TRBV19 and TRBJ1-5, with TRBD1 matching over 9 bases. After removal of 3 bases from V and 0 bases from J, the junction contained 6 bases not matched to a gene. From germline, CDR1 is LNHDA and CDR2 SQIVND (reference sequence). This CDR3 has 17 residues. The CDR3 coding sequence is TGTGCCAGTAGTATTATCGACAGGGGGTATAGCAATCAGCCCCAGCATTTT. Its protein is CASSIIDRGYSNQPQHF. Variable domain in full (rest from reference TRBV19 and TRBJ1-5): DGGITQSPKYLFRKEGQNVTLSCEQNLNHDAMYWYRQDPGQGLRLIYYSQIVNDFQKGDIAEGYSVSREKKESFPLTVTSAQKNPTAFYLCASSIIDRGYSNQPQHFGDGTRLSIL.

J is TRBJ2-7 and V is TRBV11-2; tentatively, D is TRBD1 (5 bases). Trimming removed 1 base at V and 3 bases at J, with 10 bases between. This CDR3 comprises 14 residues. From germline, CDR1 is SGHAT and CDR2 FQNNGV. This CDR3 is CASSLVRTGYEQYF. The CDR3 DNA sequence: TGTGCCAGCAGCTTAGTTCGCACAGGCTACGAGCAGTACTTC.

V usage is TRBV14 and J usage is TRBJ2-3, with D perhaps matching TRBD2 (5 bases). The CDR3 is 13 residues long. Trimming removed 6 bases at V and 2 bases at J, with 9 bases between. Germline CDR1 is SGHDN and CDR2 is FVKESK. CDR3 amino acids: CASRRTATDTQYF. The DNA of the CDR3 is TGTGCCAGCAGAAGGACTGCCACAGATACGCAGTATTTT.

The V and J genes are TRBV3-1 (or the pseudogene TRBV3-2) and TRBJ2-7; D possibly corresponds to TRBD1 (5 bases). The germline V and J ends were trimmed by 3 bases and 0 bases, with 6 bases remaining between them. The CDR3 runs to 13 residues. CDR1 is LGHDT and CDR2 is YNNKEL in the germline V gene (reference sequence). The CDR3 here is CASSQGHSYEQYF. DNA for the CDR3: TGTGCCAGCAGCCAGGGGCACTCCTACGAGCAGTACTTC.

The chain links TRBV6-1 to TRBJ1-1; D remains unclear. Looked up from germline, CDR1 is MNHNS and CDR2 is SASEGT. The CDR3 is 14 amino acids. Trimming stripped 2 bases from V and 5 bases from J, with 12 bases between. The CDR3 sequence is CASSELDRGTEAFF. Written as DNA, the CDR3 is TGTGCCAGCAGTGAACTTGATCGAGGGACTGAAGCTTTCTTT.

This chain joins TRBV5-1 and TRBJ2-2; D remains ambiguous. V lost 1 base, J lost 5 bases, and 9 bases lay in between. The CDR3 extends over 14 amino acids. The germline CDR1 and CDR2 sequences are SGHRS and YFSETQ. In DNA, the CDR3 is TGCGCCAGCAGCTTGTCAGCAATGACCGGGGAGCTGTTTTTT. This sequence encodes CASSLSAMTGELFF.

This clone was detected only a few times. The chain carries TRBV27 and TRBJ1-1, with D maybe TRBD1 (6 bases). Germline CDR1 MNHEY, CDR2 SMNVEV (reference sequence). This CDR3 is built from 16 residues. Deletions cut 4 bases from V and 0 bases from J, with 15 bases between. The CDR3 here is CASSSGRGIMNTEAFF. The DNA for the CDR3 is TGTGCCAGCAGTTCTGGCAGGGGCATAATGAACACTGAAGCTTTCTTT.

The rearrangement links TRBV12-3 or TRBV12-4 to TRBJ1-1, with unresolved D. Trimming stripped 4 bases from V and 7 bases from J, with 7 bases between. This CDR3 is built from 11 residues. The CDR3 here is CASSSSFEAFF. The CDR3 DNA follows: TGTGCCAGCAGTTCGAGCTTTGAAGCTTTCTTT.

V is TRBV6-5 and J is TRBJ2-7; D unclear. Germline V gene data show CDR1 as MNHEY and CDR2 as SVGAGI. This CDR3 has 14 amino acids. Trimming took 0 bases from V and 2 from J, leaving 8 bases between them. Written as DNA, the CDR3 is TGTGCCAGCAGTTACTCCGGCTGGGCCTACGAGCAGTACTTC. Its protein product is CASSYSGWAYEQYF.

The chain is built from TRBV27 and TRBJ1-5, with unresolved D. Trimming took off 6 bases at V and 6 bases at J, with 18 bases between the two ends. The V gene's germline CDR1 is MNHEY and CDR2 SMNVEV (reference sequence). CDR3 length equals 15 residues. CDR3 amino acids: CASRGGGPGGQPQHF. The DNA for the CDR3 is TGTGCCAGCAGGGGTGGCGGACCCGGAGGTCAGCCCCAGCATTTT.

This chain links TRBV2 with TRBJ1-2; 8 nucleotides match TRBD1. V shed 6 bases and J 5 bases; nucleotides not matched to a gene: 17. Germline CDR1 is SNHLY and CDR2 is FYNNEI. The CDR3 covers 17 residues. The CDR3 bases are TGTGCCAGCAGATCCACCCCGCAGACAGGGGTAAGGTATGGCTACACCTTC. It specifies CASRSTPQTGVRYGYTF.

The rearrangement links TRBV7-9 to TRBJ2-3, with D uncertain. CDR1 SEHNR and CDR2 FQNEAQ come from the germline V gene (reference sequence). The CDR3 loop spans 13 amino acids. The V and J ends lost 3 bases and 3 bases respectively, with 7 bases between them. The CDR3 DNA is TGTGCCAGCAGCTTGCCAGAAACAGATACGCAGTATTTT. It specifies CASSLPETDTQYF.

V gene TRBV6-1 combines with J gene TRBJ2-7; D may be TRBD1 or TRBD2 (5 bases each). Germline CDR1 is MNHNS and CDR2 is SASEGT. Trimming removed 1 base at V and 0 bases at J, with 7 bases between. The CDR3 consists of 14 residues. CDR3 in DNA: TGTGCCAGCAGTGAAGTTGGGGGCTCCTACGAGCAGTACTTC. Amino acids: CASSEVGGSYEQYF.

J is TRBJ1-4 and V is TRBV4-1; no reliable D call. Germline V CDR1 and CDR2: MGHRA, YSYEKL. V was cut by 4 bases and J by 0 bases, with 9 bases left in between. The CDR3 is made up of 15 amino acids. As DNA, the CDR3 is TGCGCCAGCAGCCGTGAACCTGCAACTAATGAAAAACTGTTTTTT. Its protein is CASSREPATNEKLFF.

The genes are TRBV7-3 and TRBJ1-4; D uncertain. Germline V CDR1 and CDR2: SGHTA, FQGTGA. Between the trimmed V and J ends, which lost 3 bases and 7 bases, there was a span of 9 bases. CDR3 length: 13 residues. The DNA of the CDR3 is TGTGCCAGCAGCTTGTCCACGGCTGAAAAACTGTTTTTT. Translating it yields CASSLSTAEKLFF.

The V gene is TRBV21-1, the J gene TRBJ1-5; the table's D call TRBD1 went unverified against the DNA. TRBV21-1 is labeled a pseudogene. The CDR3 runs 16 residues. As DNA, the CDR3 is TGTGCCAGCAGCAAACAAGTCGACAGGGTGGGACAGCCCCAGCATTTT. Translated: CASSKQVDRVGQPQHF.

The gene calls are TRBV7-2 and TRBJ2-3, with D perhaps TRBD1 (6 bases). Trimming took 3 bases from V and 8 from J, leaving 9 bases between them. The germline CDR1 and CDR2 sequences are SGHTA and FQGNSA. The CDR3 has 12 residues. The CDR3 coding sequence is TGTGCCAGCAGCTTCCTCAGGGGTACGCAGTATTTT. It encodes CASSFLRGTQYF.

The J gene is TRBJ1-2, the V gene TRBV28; 8 bases are a match to TRBD1. Germline-derived CDR1 and CDR2 are MDHEN and SYDVKM. The ends lost 6 bases at V and 5 bases at J; junction bases unmatched: 11. The CDR3 is 15 residues long. The CDR3 coding sequence is TGTGCCAGCAGACCCGCGACAGGGGATGAATATGGCTACACCTTC. This codes for CASRPATGDEYGYTF.